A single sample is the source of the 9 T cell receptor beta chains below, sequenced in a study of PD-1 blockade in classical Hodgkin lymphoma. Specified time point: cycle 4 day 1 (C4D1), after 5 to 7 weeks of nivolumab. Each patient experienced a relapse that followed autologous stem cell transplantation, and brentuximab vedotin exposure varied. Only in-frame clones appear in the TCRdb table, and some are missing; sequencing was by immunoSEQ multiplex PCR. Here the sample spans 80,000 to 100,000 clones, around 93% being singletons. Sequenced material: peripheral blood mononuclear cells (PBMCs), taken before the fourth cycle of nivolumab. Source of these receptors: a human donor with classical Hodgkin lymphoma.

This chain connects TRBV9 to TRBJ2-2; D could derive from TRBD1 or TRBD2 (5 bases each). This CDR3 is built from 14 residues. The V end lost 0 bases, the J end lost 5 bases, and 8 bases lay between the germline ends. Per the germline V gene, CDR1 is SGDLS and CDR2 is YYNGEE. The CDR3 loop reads CASSVERGTGELFF. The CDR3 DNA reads TGTGCCAGCAGCGTAGAGAGGGGAACCGGGGAGCTGTTTTTT.

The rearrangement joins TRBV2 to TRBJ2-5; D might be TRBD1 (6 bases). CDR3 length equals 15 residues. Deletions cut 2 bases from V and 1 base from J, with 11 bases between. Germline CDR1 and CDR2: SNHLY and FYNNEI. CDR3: CASSELRQVQETQYF. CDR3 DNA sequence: TGTGCCAGCAGTGAACTCCGACAGGTCCAAGAGACCCAGTACTTC.

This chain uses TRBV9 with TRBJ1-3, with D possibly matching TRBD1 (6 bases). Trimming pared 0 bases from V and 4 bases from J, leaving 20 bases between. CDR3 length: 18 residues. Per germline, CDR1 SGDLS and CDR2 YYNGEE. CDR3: CASSVDNSGTPAGNTIYF. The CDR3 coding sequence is TGTGCCAGCAGCGTAGATAATTCCGGGACACCGGCCGGAAACACCATATATTTT.

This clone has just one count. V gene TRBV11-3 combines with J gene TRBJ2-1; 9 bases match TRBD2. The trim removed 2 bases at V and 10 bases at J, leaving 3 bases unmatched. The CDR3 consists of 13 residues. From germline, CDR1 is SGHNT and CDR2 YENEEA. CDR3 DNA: TGTGCCAGCAGCTTATCGACTAGCGGCGAGCAGTTCTTC. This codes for CASSLSTSGEQFF.

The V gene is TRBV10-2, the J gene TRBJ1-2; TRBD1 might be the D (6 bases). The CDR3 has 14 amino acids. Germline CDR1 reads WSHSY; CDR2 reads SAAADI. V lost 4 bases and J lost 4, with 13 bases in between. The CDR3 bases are TGCGCCAGCAGTGCCGGCAGGGGCATCTATGGCTACACCTTC. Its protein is CASSAGRGIYGYTF.

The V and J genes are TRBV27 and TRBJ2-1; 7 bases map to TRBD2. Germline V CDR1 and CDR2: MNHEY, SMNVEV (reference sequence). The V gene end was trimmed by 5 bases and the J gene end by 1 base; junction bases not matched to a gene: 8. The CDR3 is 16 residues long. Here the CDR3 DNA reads TGTGCCAGCAGTGTCCCTGGCGGGAGATCCTACAATGAGCAGTTCTTC. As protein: CASSVPGGRSYNEQFF.

CDR3 sequence: CASSLTTGPTGELFF. CDR3 in DNA: TGTGCCAGCAGCCTTACGACAGGGCCCACCGGGGAGCTGTTTTTT. V is TRBV28 and J is TRBJ2-2; 7 nucleotides align to TRBD1. With V trimmed by 6 bases and J by 4 bases, 8 bases remained unmatched. Germline V gene data show CDR1 as MDHEN and CDR2 as SYDVKM. This CDR3 has 15 amino acids.

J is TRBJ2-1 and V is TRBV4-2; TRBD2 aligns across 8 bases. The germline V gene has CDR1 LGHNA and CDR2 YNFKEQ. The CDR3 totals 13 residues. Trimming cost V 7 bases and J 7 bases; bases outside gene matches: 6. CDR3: CASKAGGGNEQFF. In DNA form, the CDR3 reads TGTGCCAGCAAGGCGGGAGGTGGGAATGAGCAGTTCTTC.

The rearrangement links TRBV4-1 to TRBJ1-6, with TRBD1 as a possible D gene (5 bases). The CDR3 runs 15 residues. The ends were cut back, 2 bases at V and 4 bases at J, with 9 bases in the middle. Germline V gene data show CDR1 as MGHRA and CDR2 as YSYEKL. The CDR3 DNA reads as TGCGCCAGCAGCCAACCGGGACTGTATAATTCACCCCTCCACTTT. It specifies CASSQPGLYNSPLHF.